This TCR beta chain was sequenced during a study of blood T cell dynamics during melanoma immunotherapy. Study-level background: Metastatic melanoma patients received first-line pembrolizumab or nivolumab plus ipilimumab. The study, taken as a whole, reports: Disease-control patients' PBMC repertoires became either more clonal or more diverse at W3. The study could not tell melanoma-specific clones from general immune activation.

Noted time point: week 3, after first cycle of checkpoint inhibitor. Disease control meant complete response, partial response or stable disease at 12 weeks. The sample holds a few counts of this clone. Its cognate antigen is unknown. Sequencing used immunoSEQ multiplex PCR; TCRdb keeps in-frame clones, though not all of them. The sample holds about 14,000 clones, roughly 90% seen once. V shed 0 bases, J shed 9 bases, and the junction held 11 bases outside the gene matches. Germline V CDR1 and CDR2: SGHTA, FQGNSA. The CDR3 consists of 17 residues. The sample consisted of blood, taken from a patient treated with checkpoint blockade. This chain uses TRBV7-2 with TRBJ1-6; 7 nucleotides align to TRBD1. The TCR comes from a human donor with melanoma. CDR3 region: CASSLAPRQGNSSPLHF. For the CDR3, the DNA is TGTGCCAGCAGCTTAGCTCCGAGACAGGGTAACTCTTCACCCCTCCACTTT.